Detailed here is one TCR beta chain. The repertoire was sequenced with immunoSEQ multiplex PCR; TCRdb's copy has only in-frame clones and lacks some. The sample shows about 67,000 clones, roughly nine tenths of them seen only once. The CDR3 extends over 15 amino acids. The V segment lost 3 bases and the J segment 0 bases; nucleotides outside the gene matches: 0. CDR1 and CDR2 (germline): KGHSH, LQKENI. This specimen comes from a study of blood T cell repertoires in COVID-19. The chain uses TRBV18 and TRBJ2-1, with 9 bases fitting TRBD1. The sequenced material came from peripheral blood. This TCR was recovered from a man aged 45 to 65 with active COVID-19. CDR3 in amino acids: CASSPTGGSYNEQFF. The CDR3 nucleotides are TGTGCCAGCTCACCGACAGGGGGCTCCTACAATGAGCAGTTCTTC.